This entry is about one TCR beta chain. The antigen is unknown. These data are taken from a study of OX40 agonist ivuxolimab in advanced cancers. Study-level findings and limits: The mean number of expanded clones was higher in CD8+ T cells than in CD4+.

Clones were sequenced by immunoSEQ multiplex PCR, and TCRdb holds only the in-frame ones, with some missing. Among approximately 33,000 clones listed, over 90% were seen once. This sequence was found in an adult with an advanced solid tumor such as melanoma, head and neck, liver or kidney cancer. The starting material was CD4+ or CD8+ T cells sorted from blood, obtained in a trial of the OX40 agonist ivuxolimab.

The CDR3 coding sequence is TGTGCCAGCAGGGGACCGTTGAACACTGAAGCTTTCTTT. It is translated as CASRGPLNTEAFF. The V gene is TRBV2, the J gene TRBJ1-1; tentative D call: TRBD1 (5 bases). V shed 6 bases and J shed 0 bases, with 8 bases lying between them. CDR3 length equals 13 residues. Per the germline V gene, CDR1 is SNHLY and CDR2 is FYNNEI. The full variable domain, completed using reference TRBV2 and TRBJ1-1, is EPEVTQTPSHQVTQMGQEVILRCVPISNHLYFYWYRQILGQKVEFLVSFYNNEISEKSEIFDDQFSVERPDGSNFTLKIRSTKLEDSAMYFCASRGPLNTEAFFGQGTRLTVV.